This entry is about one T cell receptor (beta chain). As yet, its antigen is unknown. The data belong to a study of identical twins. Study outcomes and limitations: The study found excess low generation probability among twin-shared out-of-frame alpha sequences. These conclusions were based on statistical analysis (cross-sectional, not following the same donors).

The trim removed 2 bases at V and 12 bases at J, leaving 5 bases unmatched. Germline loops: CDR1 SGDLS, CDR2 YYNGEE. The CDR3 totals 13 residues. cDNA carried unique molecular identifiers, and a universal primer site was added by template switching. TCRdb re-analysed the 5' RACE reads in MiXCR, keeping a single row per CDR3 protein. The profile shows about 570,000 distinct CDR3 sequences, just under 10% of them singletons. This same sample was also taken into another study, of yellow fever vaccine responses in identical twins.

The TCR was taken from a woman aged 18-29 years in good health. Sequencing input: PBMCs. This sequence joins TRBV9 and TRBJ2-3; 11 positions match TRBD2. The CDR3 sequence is CASSVSGGVLQYF. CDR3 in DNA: TGTGCCAGCAGCGTTAGCGGGGGGGTCCTTCAGTATTTT.